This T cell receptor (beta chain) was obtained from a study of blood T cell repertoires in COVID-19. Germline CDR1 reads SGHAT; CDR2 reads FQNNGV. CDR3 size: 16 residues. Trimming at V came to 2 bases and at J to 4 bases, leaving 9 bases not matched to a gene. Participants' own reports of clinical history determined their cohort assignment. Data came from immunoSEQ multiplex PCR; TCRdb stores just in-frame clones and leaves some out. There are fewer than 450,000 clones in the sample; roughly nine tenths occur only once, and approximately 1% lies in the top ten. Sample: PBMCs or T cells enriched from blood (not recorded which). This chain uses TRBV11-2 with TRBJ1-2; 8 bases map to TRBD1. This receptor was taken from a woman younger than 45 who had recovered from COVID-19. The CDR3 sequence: CASSLRAGQGGYGYTF. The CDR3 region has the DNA TGTGCCAGCAGCTTACGCGCCGGACAGGGCGGCTATGGCTACACCTTC.